This record looks at one T cell receptor beta chain sequence and its context. The target antigen is unknown. The data were produced by immunoSEQ multiplex PCR, yet TCRdb's version contains in-frame clones alone and is incomplete. In the table there are a few million clones, more than 85% of which are singletons. This sample is part of a study of shared clonotypes between healthy human individuals. Donors, without exception, were Caucasian adults residing in Nashville, Tennessee. Points from the study as a whole: Four donors held 5% to 5.5% of naive CD4 clonotypes in common. A small donor pool kept down the genetic and exposure-history diversity that was represented.

The sequencing sample was made of naive CD4+ T cells from PBMCs. This sample's subset: CD45RA+ positively selected. This clonotype originated in a young man in good health. Some clones in this sample may be carry-over from other donors' samples.

The CDR3 spells CASSYSAGRWEQFF. In nucleotides, the CDR3 is TGTGCCAGCAGTTATTCGGCAGGGCGATGGGAGCAGTTCTTC. The chain employs TRBV27 and TRBJ2-1, with D perhaps TRBD1 (5 bases). The V and J ends lost 4 bases and 10 bases respectively, with 17 bases between them. Germline V gene sequence: CDR1 MNHEY, CDR2 SMNVEV (reference sequence). The CDR3 is 14 amino acids.